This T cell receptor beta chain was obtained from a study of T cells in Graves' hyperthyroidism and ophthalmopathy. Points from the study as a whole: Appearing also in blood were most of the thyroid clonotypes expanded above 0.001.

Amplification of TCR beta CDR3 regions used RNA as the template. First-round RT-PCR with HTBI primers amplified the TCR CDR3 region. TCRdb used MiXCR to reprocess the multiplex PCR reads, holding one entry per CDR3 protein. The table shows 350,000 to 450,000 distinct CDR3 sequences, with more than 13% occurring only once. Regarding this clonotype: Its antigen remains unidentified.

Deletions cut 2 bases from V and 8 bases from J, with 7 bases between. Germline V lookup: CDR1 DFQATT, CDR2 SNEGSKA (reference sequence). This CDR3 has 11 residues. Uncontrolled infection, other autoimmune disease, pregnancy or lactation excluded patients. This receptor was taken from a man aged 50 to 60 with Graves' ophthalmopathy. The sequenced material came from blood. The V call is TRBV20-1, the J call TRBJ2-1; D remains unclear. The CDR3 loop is CSARWWDEQFF. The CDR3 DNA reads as TGCAGTGCTAGATGGTGGGATGAGCAGTTCTTC.